The 10 T cell receptor beta chains in this list originate from one sample, sequenced in a study of blood T cell repertoires in COVID-19. TCRdb's table, derived via immunoSEQ multiplex PCR, lists solely in-frame clones and lacks some. The sample lists fewer than 300,000 clones; over 75% were seen once. Sequencing used peripheral blood. The receptor set was obtained from a man younger than 35 with active or convalescent COVID-19.

This clone was recorded only once. This rearrangement joins TRBV5-1 to TRBJ2-1; D is possibly TRBD1 (6 bases). V shed 4 bases and J shed 0 bases, with 11 bases lying between them. The CDR3 contains 15 residues. Germline CDR1 reads SGHRS; CDR2 reads YFSETQ. CDR3 in DNA: TGCGCCAGCAGCGAGGGACAAAGCTCCTACAATGAGCAGTTCTTC. Translating it yields CASSEGQSSYNEQFF.

The chain links TRBV20-1 to TRBJ1-2; perhaps TRBD1 as D (5 bases). Germline values: CDR1 DFQATT, CDR2 SNEGSKA (reference sequence). The CDR3 covers 15 residues. V gave up 3 bases and J gave up 4 bases, with 18 bases separating them. The chain's CDR3 is CSASPQRGSIYGYTF. CDR3 coding DNA: TGCAGTGCTAGTCCCCAGCGGGGGTCCATCTATGGCTACACCTTC.

This clone has only one observation. CDR3 in amino acids: CSVEGTGAYEQYF. Here the CDR3 DNA reads TGCAGCGTTGAGGGGACAGGAGCCTACGAGCAGTACTTC. The V gene is TRBV29-1, the J gene TRBJ2-7; 8 bases map to TRBD1. CDR3 length: 13 residues. V gave up 3 bases and J gave up 2 bases; unmatched junction bases: 3. Germline values: CDR1 SQVTM, CDR2 ANQGSEA.

The sample holds one count of this clone. The chain couples TRBV2 to TRBJ2-5, with D tentatively TRBD1 (6 bases). The ends were cut back, 5 bases at V and 4 bases at J, with 20 bases in the middle. This CDR3 region has 16 residues. Per germline, CDR1 SNHLY and CDR2 FYNNEI. This chain's CDR3 is CASSYFRDKSGETQYF. CDR3 nucleotides: TGTGCCAGCAGTTACTTCCGGGACAAGAGTGGAGAGACCCAGTACTTC.

This clone was recorded a few times. Other DNA sequences in the sample encode the same CDR3. CDR3 DNA: TGTGCCAGCAGTTTACGCAGGGGCTATGGCTACACCTTC. It encodes CASSLRRGYGYTF. The chain uses TRBV12-3 or TRBV12-4 and TRBJ1-2, with D possibly TRBD1 on 6 matching bases. V lost 2 bases and J 4 bases, leaving 8 bases between the germline ends. CDR3 size: 13 residues.

V usage is TRBV6-5 and J usage is TRBJ2-3, with D maybe TRBD1 (5 bases). The V end was cut by 5 bases, the J end by 0 bases, with 12 bases between. This CDR3 spans 15 amino acids. Germline V gene lookup returns CDR1 MNHEY and CDR2 SVGAGI. CDR3 protein: CASSLGHASTDTQYF. DNA of the CDR3: TGTGCCAGCAGTCTAGGACACGCGAGCACAGATACGCAGTATTTT.

The rearrangement links TRBV9 to TRBJ1-3; D is uncertain. Trimming took off 4 bases at V and 10 bases at J, with 15 bases between the two ends. The CDR3 loop spans 13 amino acids. Per germline, CDR1 SGDLS and CDR2 YYNGEE. This chain's CDR3 is CASSPPAGGTIYF. CDR3 sequence (DNA): TGTGCCAGCAGCCCACCGGCAGGAGGGACCATATATTTT.

The chain employs TRBV27 and TRBJ1-2; TRBD1 matches 7 bases. Germline loops: CDR1 MNHEY, CDR2 SMNVEV (reference sequence). The J segment lost 2 bases and the V segment lost 7 bases, leaving 13 bases of the junction unmatched. The CDR3 is 16 residues long. CDR3 protein: CASTSLGAGGNYGYTF. The DNA of the CDR3 is TGTGCCAGCACCTCCCTCGGGGCAGGGGGAAACTATGGCTACACCTTC.

The CDR3 loop is CASSAGTFDYGYTF. The CDR3 region has the DNA TGTGCCAGCAGTGCCGGGACATTCGACTATGGCTACACCTTC. This chain connects TRBV27 to TRBJ1-2; perhaps TRBD1 as D (6 bases). Trimming stripped 5 bases from V and 3 bases from J, with 13 bases between. Germline V gene data show CDR1 as MNHEY and CDR2 as SMNVEV (reference sequence). This CDR3 comprises 14 residues.

V usage is TRBV10-3 and J usage is TRBJ2-3, with TRBD2 matching 11 bases. The CDR3 is 13 amino acids. The germline gives CDR1 ENHRY, CDR2 SYGVKD. V was pared by 10 bases and J by 4 bases, with 4 bases of the junction left unmatched. CDR3 nucleotide sequence: TGTGCCACACTACTAGCGGGGGCAGATACGCAGTATTTT. This translates into CATLLAGADTQYF.